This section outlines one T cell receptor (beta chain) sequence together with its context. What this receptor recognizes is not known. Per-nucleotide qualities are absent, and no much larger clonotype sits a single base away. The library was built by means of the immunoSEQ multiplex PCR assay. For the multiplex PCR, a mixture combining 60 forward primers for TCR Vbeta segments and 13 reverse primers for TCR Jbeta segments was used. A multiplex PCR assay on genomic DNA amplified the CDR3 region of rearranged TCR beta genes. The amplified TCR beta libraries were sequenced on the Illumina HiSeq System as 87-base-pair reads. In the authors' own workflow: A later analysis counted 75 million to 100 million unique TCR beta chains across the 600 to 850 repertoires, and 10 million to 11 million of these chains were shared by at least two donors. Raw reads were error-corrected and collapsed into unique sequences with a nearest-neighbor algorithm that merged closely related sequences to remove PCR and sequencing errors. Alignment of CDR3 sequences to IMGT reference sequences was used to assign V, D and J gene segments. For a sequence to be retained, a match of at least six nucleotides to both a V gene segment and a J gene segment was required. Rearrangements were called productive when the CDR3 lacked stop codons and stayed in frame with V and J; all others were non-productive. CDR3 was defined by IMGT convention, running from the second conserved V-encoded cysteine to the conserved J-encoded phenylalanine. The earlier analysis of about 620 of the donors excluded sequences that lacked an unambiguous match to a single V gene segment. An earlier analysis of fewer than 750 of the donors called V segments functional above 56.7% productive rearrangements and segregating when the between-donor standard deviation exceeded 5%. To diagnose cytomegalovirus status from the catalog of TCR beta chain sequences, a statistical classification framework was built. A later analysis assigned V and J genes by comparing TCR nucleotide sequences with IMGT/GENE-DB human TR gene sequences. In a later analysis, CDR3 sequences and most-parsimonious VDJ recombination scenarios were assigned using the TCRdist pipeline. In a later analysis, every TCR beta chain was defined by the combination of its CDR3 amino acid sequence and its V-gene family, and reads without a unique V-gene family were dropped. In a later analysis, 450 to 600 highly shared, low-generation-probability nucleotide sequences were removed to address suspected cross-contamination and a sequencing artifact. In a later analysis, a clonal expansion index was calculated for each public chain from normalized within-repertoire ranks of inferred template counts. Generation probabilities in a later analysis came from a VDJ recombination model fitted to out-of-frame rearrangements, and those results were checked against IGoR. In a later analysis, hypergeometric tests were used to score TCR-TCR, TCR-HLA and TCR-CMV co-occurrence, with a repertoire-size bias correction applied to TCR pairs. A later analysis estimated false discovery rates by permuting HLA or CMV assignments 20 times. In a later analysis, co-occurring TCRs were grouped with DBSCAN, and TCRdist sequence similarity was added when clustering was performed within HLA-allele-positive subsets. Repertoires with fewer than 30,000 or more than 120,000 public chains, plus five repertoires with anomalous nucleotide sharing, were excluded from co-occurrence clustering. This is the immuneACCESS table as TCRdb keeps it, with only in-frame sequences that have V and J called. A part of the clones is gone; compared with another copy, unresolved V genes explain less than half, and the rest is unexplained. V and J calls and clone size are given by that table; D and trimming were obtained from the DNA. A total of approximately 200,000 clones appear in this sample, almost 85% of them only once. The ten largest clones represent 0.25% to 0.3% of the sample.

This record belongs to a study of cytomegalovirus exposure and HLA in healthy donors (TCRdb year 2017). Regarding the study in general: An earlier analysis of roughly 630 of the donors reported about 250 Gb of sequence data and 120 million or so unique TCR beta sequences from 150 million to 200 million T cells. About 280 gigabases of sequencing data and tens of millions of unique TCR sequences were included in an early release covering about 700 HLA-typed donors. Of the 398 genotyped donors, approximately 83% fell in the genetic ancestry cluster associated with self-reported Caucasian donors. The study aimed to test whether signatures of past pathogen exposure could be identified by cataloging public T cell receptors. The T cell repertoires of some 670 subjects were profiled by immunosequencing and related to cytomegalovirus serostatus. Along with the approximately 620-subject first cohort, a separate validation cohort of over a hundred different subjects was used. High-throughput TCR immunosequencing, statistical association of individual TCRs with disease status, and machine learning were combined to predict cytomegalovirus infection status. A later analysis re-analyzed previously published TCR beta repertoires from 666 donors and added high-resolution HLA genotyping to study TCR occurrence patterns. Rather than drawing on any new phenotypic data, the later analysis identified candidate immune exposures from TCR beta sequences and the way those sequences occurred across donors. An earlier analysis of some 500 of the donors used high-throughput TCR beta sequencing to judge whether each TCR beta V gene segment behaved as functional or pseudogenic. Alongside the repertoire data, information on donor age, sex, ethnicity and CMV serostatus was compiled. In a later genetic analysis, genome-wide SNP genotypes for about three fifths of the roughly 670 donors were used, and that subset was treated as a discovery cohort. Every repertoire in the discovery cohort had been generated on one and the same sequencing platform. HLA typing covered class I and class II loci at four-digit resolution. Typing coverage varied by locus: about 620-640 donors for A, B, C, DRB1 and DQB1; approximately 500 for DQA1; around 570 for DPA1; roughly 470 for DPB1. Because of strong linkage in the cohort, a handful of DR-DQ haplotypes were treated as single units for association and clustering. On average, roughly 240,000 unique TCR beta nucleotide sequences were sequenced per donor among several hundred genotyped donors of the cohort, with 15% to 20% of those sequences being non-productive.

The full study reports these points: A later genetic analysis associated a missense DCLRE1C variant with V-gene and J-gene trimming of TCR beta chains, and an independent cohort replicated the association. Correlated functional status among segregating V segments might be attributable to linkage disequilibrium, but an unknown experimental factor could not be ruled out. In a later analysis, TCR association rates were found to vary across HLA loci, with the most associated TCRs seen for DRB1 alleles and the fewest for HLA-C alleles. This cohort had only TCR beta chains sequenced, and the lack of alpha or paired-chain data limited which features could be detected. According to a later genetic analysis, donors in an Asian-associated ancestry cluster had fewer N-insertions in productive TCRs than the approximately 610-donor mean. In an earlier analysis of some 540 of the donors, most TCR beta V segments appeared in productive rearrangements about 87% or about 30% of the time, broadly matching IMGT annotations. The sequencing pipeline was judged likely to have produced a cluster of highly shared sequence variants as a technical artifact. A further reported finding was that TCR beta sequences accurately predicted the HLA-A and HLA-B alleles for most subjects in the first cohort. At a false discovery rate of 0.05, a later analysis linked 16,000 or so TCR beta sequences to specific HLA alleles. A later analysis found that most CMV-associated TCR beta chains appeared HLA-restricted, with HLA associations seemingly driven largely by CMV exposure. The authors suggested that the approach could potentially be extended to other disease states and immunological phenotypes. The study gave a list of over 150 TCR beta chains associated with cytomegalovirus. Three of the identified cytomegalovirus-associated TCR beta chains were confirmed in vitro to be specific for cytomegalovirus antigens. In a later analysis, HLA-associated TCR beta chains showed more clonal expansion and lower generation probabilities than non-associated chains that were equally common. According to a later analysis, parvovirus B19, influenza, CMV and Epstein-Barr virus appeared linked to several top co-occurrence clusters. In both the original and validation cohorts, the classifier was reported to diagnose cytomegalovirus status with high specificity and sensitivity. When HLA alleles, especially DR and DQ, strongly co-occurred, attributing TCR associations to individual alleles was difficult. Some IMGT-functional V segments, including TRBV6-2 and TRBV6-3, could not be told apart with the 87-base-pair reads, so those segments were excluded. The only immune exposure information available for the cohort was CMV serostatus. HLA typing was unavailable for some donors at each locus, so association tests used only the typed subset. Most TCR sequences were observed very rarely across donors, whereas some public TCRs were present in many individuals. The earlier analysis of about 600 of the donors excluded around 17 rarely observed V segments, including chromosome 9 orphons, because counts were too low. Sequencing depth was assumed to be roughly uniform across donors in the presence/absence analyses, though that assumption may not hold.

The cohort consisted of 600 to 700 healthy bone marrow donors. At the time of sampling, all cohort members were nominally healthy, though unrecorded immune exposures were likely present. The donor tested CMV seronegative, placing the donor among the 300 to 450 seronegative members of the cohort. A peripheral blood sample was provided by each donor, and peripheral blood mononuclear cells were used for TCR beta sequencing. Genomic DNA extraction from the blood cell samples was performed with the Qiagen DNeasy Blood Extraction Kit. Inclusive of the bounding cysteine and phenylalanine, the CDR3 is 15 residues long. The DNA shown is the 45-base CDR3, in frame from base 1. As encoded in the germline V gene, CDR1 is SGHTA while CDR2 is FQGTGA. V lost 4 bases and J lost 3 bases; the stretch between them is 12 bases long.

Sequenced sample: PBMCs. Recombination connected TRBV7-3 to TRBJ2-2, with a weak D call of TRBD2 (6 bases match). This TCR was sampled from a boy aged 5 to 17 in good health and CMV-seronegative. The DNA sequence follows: TGTGCCAGCAGCTCCCGGGACTTCCACACCGGGGAGCTGTTTTTT. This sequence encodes CASSSRDFHTGELFF.